This T cell receptor beta chain was documented in a study of cytomegalovirus exposure and HLA in healthy donors. Study-wide results and limits: Usually a TCR sequence was rare, but some public TCRs were found in many donors. In vitro confirmation showed three CMV-associated chains to be CMV antigen specific.

Assay used: immunoSEQ multiplex PCR; TCRdb lists only in-frame clones, some missing. The data show 90,000 to 130,000 clones, with roughly 89% seen just once and about 1.9% held by the top ten. Notes on this clone: Its antigen is undetermined.

This CDR3 has 16 amino acids. Germline values: CDR1 ENHRY, CDR2 SYGVKD. Trimming shortened V by 1 base and J by 4 bases, and 14 bases separated the two germline ends. The chain employs TRBV10-3 and TRBJ1-5; a possible D gene is TRBD1 (5 bases). The TCR originated in a woman between 18 and 29 years old in good health and CMV-seronegative. The sequenced sample was PBMCs. Here the CDR3 reads CAISEWGGTENQPQHF. The CDR3 coding sequence is TGTGCCATCAGTGAGTGGGGGGGGACGGAAAATCAGCCCCAGCATTTT.